The 29 T cell receptor beta chains listed next were all sequenced from one sample in a study of T cells in Graves' hyperthyroidism and ophthalmopathy. RNA transcripts were the template for amplifying TCR beta CDR3 regions. The HTBI primer set served for first-round RT-PCR of the TCR CDR3. TCRdb re-derived calls from the multiplex PCR reads in MiXCR, one entry per CDR3 protein. The sample lists about 560,000 distinct CDR3 sequences, around 16% seen once, with approximately 7.4% in the top ten. The sequenced material came from blood. The receptors derive from a woman in her 30s with Graves' hyperthyroidism.

The V and J genes are TRBV5-4 and TRBJ2-3, with 10 bases lining up with TRBD1. This CDR3 has 15 amino acids. From germline, CDR1 is SGHNT and CDR2 YYREEE (reference sequence). V lost 4 bases to trimming and J lost 2 bases; unmatched junction nucleotides: 4. The CDR3: CASSKDRGATDTQYF. The CDR3 bases are TGTGCCAGCAGCAAGGACAGGGGGGCCACAGATACGCAGTATTTT.

This clonotype was counted between two and nine times. V is TRBV20-1 and J is TRBJ2-7; 9 nucleotides align to TRBD2. CDR1 is DFQATT and CDR2 is SNEGSKA in the germline V gene (reference sequence). The CDR3 sequence is 17 residues long. V was pared by 1 base and J by 2 bases, with 12 bases of the junction left unmatched. CDR3 DNA sequence: TGCAGTGCTAGAGTGAGTCCCGGACTAGCGCACCCCTACGAGCAGTACTTC. Its translation is CSARVSPGLAHPYEQYF.

This clonotype was detected many times. The V and J genes are TRBV20-1 and TRBJ2-1, with 10 bases lining up with TRBD2. V was pared by 5 bases and J by 3 bases, with 4 bases of the junction left unmatched. From germline, CDR1 is DFQATT and CDR2 SNEGSKA (reference sequence). This CDR3 is built from 14 residues. CDR3: CSASGTSDYNEQFF. CDR3 DNA sequence: TGCAGTGCTTCCGGGACTAGCGACTACAATGAGCAGTTCTTC.

This clonotype was observed many times. The chain has TRBV12-3 or TRBV12-4 and TRBJ1-2; unclear D gene. V was clipped by 7 bases and J by 5 bases, with 17 bases between them. CDR3 size: 14 residues. CDR3 in DNA: TGTGCCAGCACAAAAAGAGGCACACCGTATGGCTACACCTTC. Translated: CASTKRGTPYGYTF.

The CDR3: CASTEGSTEAFF. CDR3 sequence (DNA): TGCGCCAGCACGGAGGGGAGCACTGAAGCTTTCTTT. This chain connects TRBV5-1 to TRBJ1-1; TRBD1 is a possible D gene (5 bases). The CDR3 spans 12 residues. Trimming removed 6 bases at V and 4 bases at J, with 10 bases between. CDR1 and CDR2 (germline): SGHRS, YFSETQ.

A few counts support this clonotype. This chain uses TRBV15 with TRBJ2-2, with D maybe TRBD2 (6 bases). The V and J ends lost 3 bases and 6 bases respectively, with 11 bases between them. This CDR3 has 14 amino acids. CDR1 and CDR2 from the germline V gene are LNHNV and YYDKDF (reference sequence). In nucleotides, the CDR3 is TGTGCCACCAGCAGCGCCCGGGAGTCCGGGGAGCTGTTTTTT. It encodes CATSSARESGELFF.

The table lists this clonotype with a few counts. CDR3 DNA sequence: TGTGCCAGCAGTGGTGGACTAGCGGGAGCCTATAGGAATGAGCAGTTCTTC. Translated, it gives CASSGGLAGAYRNEQFF. This sequence joins TRBV6-1 and TRBJ2-1; 13 bases match TRBD2. The germline V gene has CDR1 MNHNS and CDR2 SASEGT. The length of the CDR3 is 17 residues. V shed 4 bases, J shed 7 bases, and the junction held 10 bases outside the gene matches.

This clonotype was recorded many times. The rearrangement uses TRBV6-1 and TRBJ2-1; 12 nucleotides line up with TRBD2. The trim removed 6 bases at V and 8 bases at J, leaving 5 bases unmatched. The CDR3 contains 14 residues. The germline gives CDR1 MNHNS, CDR2 SASEGT. The CDR3 region has the DNA TGTGCCAGCAGACGACTAGCGGGAGTCGATGAGCAGTTCTTC. Its translation: CASRRLAGVDEQFF.

This clonotype turned up a few times. CDR3 residues: CASSQLGGGTTNSPLHF. In DNA, the CDR3 is TGCGCCAGCAGCCAATTGGGCGGCGGGACAACAAATTCACCCCTCCACTTT. This chain uses TRBV4-3 with TRBJ1-6, with D possibly matching TRBD1 (6 bases). Germline V gene sequence: CDR1 LGHNA, CDR2 YSLEER. The CDR3 is made up of 17 amino acids. Trimming cost V 2 bases and J 7 bases, with 18 bases left between them.

This clonotype came up many times. V is TRBV28 and J is TRBJ1-3; the D gene is possibly TRBD1 (5 bases). The CDR3 has 15 amino acids. V was pared by 6 bases and J by 3 bases, with 15 bases between. The germline gives CDR1 MDHEN, CDR2 SYDVKM. The chain's CDR3 is CASRGFGAGGNTIYF. The DNA for the CDR3 is TGTGCCAGCAGGGGGTTTGGGGCAGGTGGAAACACCATATATTTT.

Only a few counts were recorded for this clonotype. The chain links TRBV12-5 to TRBJ1-5, with a weak D call TRBD1 (5 bases). The length of the CDR3 is 15 residues. CDR1 and CDR2 (germline): LGHNT, FRNRAP. The germline V and J ends were trimmed by 3 bases and 2 bases, with 11 bases remaining between them. DNA for the CDR3: TGTGCTAGTGGTTTAGGGGTGGGGCGCAATCAGCCCCAGCATTTT. This sequence encodes CASGLGVGRNQPQHF. The variable domain in full, completed from reference TRBV12-5 and TRBJ1-5, reads DARVTQTPRHKVTEMGQEVTMRCQPILGHNTVFWYRQTMMQGLELLAYFRNRAPLDDSGMPKDRFSAEMPDATLATLKIQPSEPRDSAVYFCASGLGVGRNQPQHFGDGTRLSIL.

This chain links TRBV28 with TRBJ1-5; unclear D gene. Germline V gene data show CDR1 as MDHEN and CDR2 as SYDVKM. V shed 1 base and J shed 2 bases, with 9 bases lying between them. CDR3 length equals 15 residues. This chain's CDR3 is CASSLLGSGNQPQHF. The DNA of the CDR3 is TGTGCCAGCAGTTTATTGGGGTCGGGCAATCAGCCCCAGCATTTT.

This clonotype has a count of ten or more. The chain joins TRBV7-6 to TRBJ2-7, with D tentatively TRBD1 (6 bases). Trimming took 1 base from V and 3 from J, leaving 10 bases between them. The germline V gene encodes CDR1 SGHVS and CDR2 FNYEAQ. The CDR3 has 14 residues. The CDR3 loop is CASSLEQGYYEQYF. The DNA for the CDR3 is TGTGCCAGCAGCTTAGAGCAGGGGTACTACGAGCAGTACTTC.

There are many counts of this clonotype. The chain joins TRBV5-1 to TRBJ2-1, with D hard to call. Germline values: CDR1 SGHRS, CDR2 YFSETQ. V was clipped by 3 bases and J by 7 bases, with 17 bases between them. The CDR3 sequence is 15 residues long. The CDR3 nucleotides read TGCGCCAGCAGCTCTTCTGCTACCTACGAGAATGAGCAGTTCTTC. Protein: CASSSSATYENEQFF.

This clonotype was seen repeatedly, ten times or more. The chain links TRBV7-2 to TRBJ2-7, with TRBD2 matching over 7 bases. The germline V gene encodes CDR1 SGHTA and CDR2 FQGNSA. The CDR3 has 14 amino acids. V dropped 5 bases and J dropped 4; count of bases not matched to a gene: 8. The CDR3 region has the DNA TGTGCCAGCAGCCGGGGGAGGGAATGGTACGAGCAGTACTTC. Translated, it gives CASSRGREWYEQYF.

V usage is TRBV9 and J usage is TRBJ2-3; the D gene is possibly TRBD2 (6 bases). This CDR3 is built from 16 residues. In germline, CDR1 is SGDLS, CDR2 YYNGEE. V shed 0 bases and J shed 1 base, with 12 bases lying between them. CDR3: CASSVVAASGTDTQYF. CDR3 DNA sequence: TGTGCCAGCAGCGTAGTGGCGGCTAGCGGCACAGATACGCAGTATTTT.

The chain's CDR3 is CAISLAGGYNEQFF. The DNA of the CDR3 is TGTGCCATCAGCTTAGCGGGAGGTTACAATGAGCAGTTCTTC. The V call is TRBV10-3, the J call TRBJ2-1; TRBD2 matches at 10 bases. Germline V lookup: CDR1 ENHRY, CDR2 SYGVKD. The CDR3 has 14 residues. V trimming: 6 bases; J trimming: 4 bases; junction bases outside the gene matches: 3.

V and J are TRBV20-1 and TRBJ2-2; TRBD1 matches at 7 bases. The junction had 4 bases not matched to a gene; V was cut back by 3 bases and J by 0 bases. Germline CDR1 reads DFQATT; CDR2 reads SNEGSKA (reference sequence). The CDR3 spans 15 residues. This CDR3 is CSARDRLTNTGELFF. Here the CDR3 DNA reads TGCAGTGCTAGGGACAGGCTAACGAACACCGGGGAGCTGTTTTTT.

This clonotype was seen many times. The gene calls are TRBV27 and TRBJ2-3; D is ambiguous. V was cut by 3 bases and J by 1 base, with 8 bases left in between. The V gene's germline CDR1 is MNHEY and CDR2 SMNVEV (reference sequence). This CDR3 spans 14 amino acids. The CDR3 reads CASSLMQGTDTQYF. The CDR3 region has the DNA TGTGCCAGCAGTTTGATGCAGGGCACAGATACGCAGTATTTT.

This clonotype has a count of ten or more. The rearrangement links TRBV2 to TRBJ2-3; 16 positions agree with TRBD2. CDR1 SNHLY and CDR2 FYNNEI come from the germline V gene. This CDR3 spans 15 amino acids. The V gene end was trimmed by 8 bases and the J gene end by 6 bases; junction bases not matched to a gene: 5. The chain's CDR3 is CASGGTSGRADTQYF. The DNA for the CDR3 is TGTGCCAGCGGCGGGACTAGCGGGAGGGCCGATACGCAGTATTTT.

This clonotype was picked up a small number of times. This chain joins TRBV11-2 and TRBJ2-7; unclear D gene. Trimming removed 4 bases at V and 0 bases at J, with 22 bases between. This CDR3 contains 18 residues. The germline V gene has CDR1 SGHAT and CDR2 FQNNGV. The CDR3 is CASSSGPSVSRSSYEQYF. CDR3 coding DNA: TGTGCCAGCAGCTCCGGCCCTTCGGTGTCGAGGAGCTCCTACGAGCAGTACTTC.

The chain joins TRBV29-1 to TRBJ1-2; D possibly corresponds to TRBD1 (5 bases). This CDR3 is built from 13 residues. V lost 3 bases, J lost 8 bases, and 16 bases lay in between. Germline V CDR1 and CDR2: SQVTM, ANQGSEA. The CDR3 DNA is TGCAGCGTTGAGTGGGGACGCCTGGAAGGCTACACCTTC. Its translation is CSVEWGRLEGYTF.

This clonotype came up many times. J is TRBJ2-1 and V is TRBV27; possible D gene TRBD2, 6 bases. Germline V gene data show CDR1 as MNHEY and CDR2 as SMNVEV (reference sequence). The V and J ends lost 7 bases and 3 bases respectively, with 16 bases between them. CDR3 length: 15 amino acids. The CDR3: CASKTSGPIYNEQFF. The CDR3 DNA reads as TGTGCCAGCAAGACAAGCGGGCCGATCTACAATGAGCAGTTCTTC.

This clonotype occurred a few times. The chain is built from TRBV7-9 and TRBJ2-3, with 7 bases identical to TRBD1. The V and J ends lost 5 bases and 3 bases, in that order; junction bases with no gene match: 8. This CDR3 spans 15 amino acids. Germline lookup yields CDR1 SEHNR and CDR2 FQNEAQ (reference sequence). The CDR3, as DNA: TGTGCCAGCAGCCCACCCCGGACAGGTACAGATACGCAGTATTTT. This translates into CASSPPRTGTDTQYF.

The V call is TRBV20-1, the J call TRBJ2-2, with a possible D match to TRBD2 (5 bases). CDR3 size: 11 residues. Germline V gene lookup returns CDR1 DFQATT and CDR2 SNEGSKA (reference sequence). Trimming removed 6 bases from V and 3 bases from J, with 5 bases in between. CDR3 protein: CSAADTGELFF. In nucleotides, the CDR3 is TGCAGTGCAGCGGACACCGGGGAGCTGTTTTTT.

This clonotype has a count of ten or more. The rearrangement joins TRBV6-1 to TRBJ1-3, with D possibly matching TRBD1 (6 bases). The V end was cut by 1 base, the J end by 1 base, with 14 bases between. The CDR3 loop spans 17 amino acids. CDR1 is MNHNS, CDR2 SASEGT, per germline. The CDR3 reads CASSEDPQGTSGNTIYF. CDR3 DNA: TGTGCCAGCAGTGAAGACCCACAGGGCACGTCTGGAAACACCATATATTTT.

This clonotype was recorded many times. The chain couples TRBV20-1 to TRBJ1-5; unclear D gene. This CDR3 spans 14 amino acids. Trimming pared 8 bases from V and 7 bases from J, leaving 21 bases between. Germline loops: CDR1 DFQATT, CDR2 SNEGSKA (reference sequence). CDR3 region: CSTAGLAEGQPQHF. CDR3 nucleotides: TGCAGTACCGCCGGGCTCGCCGAGGGACAGCCCCAGCATTTT.

The chain recombines TRBV7-6 with TRBJ1-1; a possible D gene is TRBD1 (6 bases). Germline V gene data show CDR1 as SGHVS and CDR2 as FNYEAQ. Trimming cost V 5 bases and J 4 bases, with 14 bases left between them. This CDR3 contains 14 residues. CDR3 region: CASSTYRVSTEAFF. The CDR3 DNA reads TGTGCCAGCAGCACGTACAGGGTTAGCACTGAAGCTTTCTTT.

This clonotype has a handful of counts. The rearrangement joins TRBV7-3 to TRBJ1-1; D unresolved. Germline-derived CDR1 and CDR2 are SGHTA and FQGTGA. This CDR3 has 14 amino acids. The V end lost 1 base, the J end lost 5 bases, and 11 bases lay between the germline ends. The CDR3 nucleotides read TGTGCCAGCAGCTTAAATGGATGGGAGACTGAAGCTTTCTTT. Translation: CASSLNGWETEAFF.